Here is one TCR beta chain with its context. The antigen is unknown. The sample is drawn from a study of cytomegalovirus exposure and HLA in healthy donors. The PCR was carried out with 60 Vbeta primers and 13 Jbeta primers. Assay: immunoSEQ multiplex PCR; the TCRdb copy retains only in-frame clones and omits some. This table holds just over 150,000 clones, over 60% found once. Whole-study results and caveats: Some V segments, including TRBV6-2 and TRBV6-3, were excluded as indistinguishable. Researchers had no immune exposure information except CMV serostatus available. Specificity of a few CMV-associated chains for CMV antigens was verified in vitro. Sequencing depth roughly uniform across donors was assumed in presence/absence analyses.

The CDR3 is made up of 15 amino acids. Trimming took off 0 bases at V and 0 bases at J, with 6 bases between the two ends. CDR1 and CDR2 (germline): LGHNA, YSLEER. The sample was PBMCs. The clonotype comes from a woman between 45 and 60 years old in good health and CMV-seropositive. The V and J genes are TRBV4-3 and TRBJ1-3; no firm D call. Here the CDR3 DNA reads TGCGCCAGCAGCCAAGAGTGGGCCTCTGGAAACACCATATATTTT. Translating it yields CASSQEWASGNTIYF.